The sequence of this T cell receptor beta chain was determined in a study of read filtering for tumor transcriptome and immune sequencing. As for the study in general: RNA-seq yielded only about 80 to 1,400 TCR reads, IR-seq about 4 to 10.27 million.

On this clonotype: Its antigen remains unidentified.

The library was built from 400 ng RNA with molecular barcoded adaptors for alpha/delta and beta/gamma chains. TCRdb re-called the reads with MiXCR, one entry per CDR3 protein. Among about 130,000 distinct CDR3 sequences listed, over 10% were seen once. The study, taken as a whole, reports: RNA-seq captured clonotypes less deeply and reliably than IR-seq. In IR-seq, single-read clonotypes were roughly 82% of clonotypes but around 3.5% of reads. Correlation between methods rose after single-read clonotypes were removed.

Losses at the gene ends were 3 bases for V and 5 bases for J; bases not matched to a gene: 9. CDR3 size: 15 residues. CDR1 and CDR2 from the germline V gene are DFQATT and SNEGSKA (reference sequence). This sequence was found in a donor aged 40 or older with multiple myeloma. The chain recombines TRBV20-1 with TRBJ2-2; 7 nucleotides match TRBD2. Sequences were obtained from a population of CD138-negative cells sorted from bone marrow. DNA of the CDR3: TGCAGTGCTAGGGATGGCGGGAGCGAAACCGGGGAGCTGTTTTTT. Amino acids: CSARDGGSETGELFF.